These 16 T cell receptor beta chains were all obtained from the same sample, sequenced in a study of metastatic and nonmetastatic thyroid tumors (TCRdb year 2020). No patient had received any treatment before thyroid surgery. The receptor library was made with PCR. These reads were obtained on an Illumina HiSeq 4000. TCRdb redid the processing of the public reads, applying fastp at Q25 and MiXCR, and retained in-frame beta chains. This sample holds about 59,000 clones; 16% were observed only once. Roughly a tenth of the sample is in the top ten clones. Sequencing used blood. Receptor source: a male donor with papillary thyroid cancer or a benign thyroid nodule (not recorded which). Some clones in this sample may be carry-over from other donors' samples.

This clone was seen repeatedly, ten times or more. The chain recombines TRBV19 with TRBJ1-1, with 8 bases identical to TRBD1. Trimming at V came to 2 bases and at J to 6 bases, leaving 11 bases not matched to a gene. The CDR3 sequence is 16 residues long. Germline CDR1 is LNHDA and CDR2 is SQIVND (reference sequence). The CDR3, as DNA: TGTGCCAGTAGTATACTGTCCGGCAGGGGGCGGGCTGAAGCTTTCTTT. This translates into CASSILSGRGRAEAFF.

This clone was counted at least ten times. The chain combines TRBV3-1 with TRBJ2-5; 8 nucleotides line up with TRBD2. CDR1 is LGHDT and CDR2 is YNNKEL in the germline V gene (reference sequence). J was trimmed by 7 bases and V by 0 bases; bases with no gene match: 25. The CDR3 totals 21 residues. CDR3 in amino acids: CASSQDWRRGAKNIQEGTQYF. The DNA of the CDR3 is TGTGCCAGCAGCCAAGATTGGCGGCGGGGGGCCAAAAATATCCAAGAAGGGACCCAGTACTTC.

The sample holds many counts of this clone. Other nucleotide sequences from this sample produce the same CDR3. The rearrangement uses TRBV3-1 and TRBJ1-1, with 7 nucleotides matching TRBD1. The J segment lost 0 bases and the V segment lost 2 bases, leaving 15 bases of the junction unmatched. The CDR3 sequence is 19 residues long. The germline gives CDR1 LGHDT, CDR2 YNNKEL (reference sequence). CDR3: CASSQYRTGPLPLNTEAFF. The DNA of the CDR3 is TGTGCCAGCAGCCAATACCGGACAGGTCCTCTCCCTTTGAACACTGAAGCTTTCTTT.

This clone appeared many times. The V gene is TRBV28, the J gene TRBJ1-5, with D unclear. With 4 bases removed from V and 2 bases from J, the gap between germline ends came to 15 bases. This CDR3 is built from 16 residues. Per germline, CDR1 MDHEN and CDR2 SYDVKM. This CDR3 is CASSWEGRVGNQPQHF. The CDR3 DNA is TGTGCCAGCAGTTGGGAGGGTCGCGTAGGCAATCAGCCCCAGCATTTT.

This clone was counted many times. This rearrangement joins TRBV30 to TRBJ1-2; a weak D match, TRBD1 (6 bases). From germline, CDR1 is GTSNPN and CDR2 SVGIG (reference sequence). This CDR3 region has 14 residues. V was shortened by 3 bases and J by 3 bases, with 14 bases between the two germline ends. CDR3 sequence (DNA): TGTGCCTGGAGGTCGTTGGACAGCTACTATGGCTACACCTTC. As protein: CAWRSLDSYYGYTF.

This clone was found many times. This chain links TRBV20-1 with TRBJ1-1; 7 bases line up with TRBD1. The CDR3 is 15 residues long. After removal of 2 bases from V and 1 base from J, the junction contained 7 bases not matched to a gene. CDR1 is DFQATT, CDR2 SNEGSKA, per germline (reference sequence). CDR3 DNA: TGCAGTGCTAGATCGGCAGGGGGACCGAACACTGAAGCTTTCTTT. This gives the protein CSARSAGGPNTEAFF.

This clone occurred many times. J is TRBJ1-1 and V is TRBV30; TRBD1 might be the D (5 bases). The V and J ends lost 8 bases and 3 bases respectively, with 16 bases between them. The CDR3 spans 13 residues. Germline CDR1 GTSNPN, CDR2 SVGIG (reference sequence). As DNA, the CDR3 is TGTGCCGTAACAAACGGGGGGGACACTGAAGCTTTCTTT. This codes for CAVTNGGDTEAFF.

A remark on this clone: A read error may explain this, as a much larger clone is one base away. The chain uses TRBV9 and TRBJ2-1, with 10 nucleotides matching TRBD2. Looked up from germline, CDR1 is SGDLS and CDR2 is YYNGEE. The CDR3 contains 16 residues. J lost 4 bases, V lost 6 bases, and 10 bases had no gene match. The CDR3 DNA reads as TGTGCCAGCATCCCACCTCTAGCGGGGGTATACAATGAGCAGTTCTTC. Protein: CASIPPLAGVYNEQFF.

Remarks on this clone: Its ends do not fully match the called genes, so a read error is possible. The chain uses TRBV9 and TRBJ2-1; the match to TRBD2 covers 9 bases. In germline, CDR1 is SGDLS, CDR2 YYNGEE. The CDR3 sequence is 15 residues long. CDR3 nucleotides: TGTGCCAGCAGCGGGACTAGCGTGAGTGTCGATGAGCAGTCCTTC. It is translated as CASSGTSVSVDEQSF. The full variable domain, its missing parts supplied by reference TRBV9 and TRBJ2-1, is DSGVTQTPKHLITATGQRVTLRCSPRSGDLSVYWYQQSLDQGLQFLIQYYNGEERAKGNILERFSAQQFPDLHSELNLSSLELGDSALYFCASSGTSVSVDEQSFGPGTRLTVL.

This clone was found a few times. The rearrangement uses TRBV19 and TRBJ2-3; D may be TRBD1 or TRBD2 (5 bases each). The CDR3 covers 12 residues. V gave up 6 bases and J gave up 9 bases, with 13 bases separating them. Germline values: CDR1 LNHDA, CDR2 SQIVND (reference sequence). CDR3 region: CASRTHGDTQYF. The CDR3 DNA follows: TGTGCCAGTAGGACGCATGGGGACACGCAGTATTTT.

This clone was detected only a few times. The chain links TRBV28 to TRBJ2-7, with TRBD1 matching 7 bases. This CDR3 spans 18 amino acids. Germline CDR1 MDHEN, CDR2 SYDVKM. V was clipped by 4 bases and J by 0 bases; unmatched bases: 15. The CDR3, as DNA: TGTGCCAGCAGTTCAATATTCTACAGGGGCCGTTCCTCCTACGAGCAGTACGTC. Translated, it gives CASSSIFYRGRSSYEQYV.

The sample holds many counts of this clone. This clone may be a read error of a much larger clone one base away. The sample carries other DNA sequences with the same CDR3. The chain couples TRBV6-1 to TRBJ1-2; no clear D. CDR1 MNHNS and CDR2 SASEGT come from the germline V gene. CDR3 length: 11 amino acids. The chain's CDR3 is CASKGSYGYTF. As DNA, the CDR3 is TGTGCCAGCAAGGGTAGTTATGGCTATACCTTC.

As for this clone: An end of the junction differs from the germline gene, which may be a read error. J is TRBJ2-2 and V is TRBV10-3, with D perhaps assigned TRBD1 or TRBD2 (5 bases each). The CDR3 is made up of 16 amino acids. The germline V gene has CDR1 ENHRY and CDR2 SYGVKD. The CDR3 sequence: CASNSEEWYDTGDLFF. In nucleotides, the CDR3 is TGTGCCTCCAATTCCGAGGAGTGGTACGACACCGGGGACCTGTTTTTT.

This clone was recorded many times. The rearrangement links TRBV6-2 or TRBV6-3 to TRBJ1-5; D not certain. Between the trimmed V and J ends, which lost 2 bases and 5 bases, there was a span of 13 bases. The CDR3 consists of 15 residues. Germline V lookup: CDR1 MNHEY, CDR2 SVGEGT. This CDR3 is CASSYVAGGDQPQHF. As DNA, the CDR3 is TGTGCCAGCAGTTACGTAGCAGGAGGCGATCAGCCCCAGCATTTT.

This clone was seen at least ten times. This chain connects TRBV20-1 to TRBJ2-7; TRBD2 aligns across 9 bases. The CDR3 loop spans 14 amino acids. Trimming removed 4 bases from V and 4 bases from J; junction bases left unmatched: 8. Germline CDR1 reads DFQATT; CDR2 reads SNEGSKA (reference sequence). The CDR3 sequence: CSATGLALEYEQYF. DNA of the CDR3: TGCAGTGCTACGGGACTAGCTTTAGAGTACGAGCAGTACTTC.

The sample holds a few counts of this clone. J is TRBJ2-7 and V is TRBV6-1; D gene uncertain. CDR3 length: 12 residues. The germline gives CDR1 MNHNS, CDR2 SASEGT. Deletions cut 11 bases from V and 6 bases from J, with 17 bases between. CDR3 amino acids: CAAETPAFEQYF. CDR3 coding DNA: TGTGCCGCGGAGACTCCCGCTTTCGAGCAGTACTTC.